The source of this T cell receptor beta chain is a study of T cell responses to AZD1222 COVID-19 vaccine. The germline V gene encodes CDR1 MNHEY and CDR2 SVGAGI. This CDR3 region has 13 residues. The V end lost 8 bases, the J end lost 5 bases, and 15 bases lay between the germline ends. The assay was immunoSEQ multiplex PCR, and TCRdb's table has in-frame clones only and misses some. The table includes over 100,000 clones, 90% detected once. A word on this clone: What it recognizes is unknown.

Points from the study as a whole: After the peak T cell response, and only then, were repertoires sampled. Clonal diversity may have been underestimated, and the donors were mostly white British, with more females than males.

Sequenced material: peripheral blood, taken on day 0 of AZD1222 vaccination. This chain links TRBV6-5 with TRBJ1-1, with D possibly matching TRBD1 (6 bases). This TCR was sampled from an adult in good health. The CDR3 loop reads CASLQGARTEAFF. CDR3 in DNA: TGTGCCAGCCTACAGGGCGCGCGTACTGAAGCTTTCTTT.